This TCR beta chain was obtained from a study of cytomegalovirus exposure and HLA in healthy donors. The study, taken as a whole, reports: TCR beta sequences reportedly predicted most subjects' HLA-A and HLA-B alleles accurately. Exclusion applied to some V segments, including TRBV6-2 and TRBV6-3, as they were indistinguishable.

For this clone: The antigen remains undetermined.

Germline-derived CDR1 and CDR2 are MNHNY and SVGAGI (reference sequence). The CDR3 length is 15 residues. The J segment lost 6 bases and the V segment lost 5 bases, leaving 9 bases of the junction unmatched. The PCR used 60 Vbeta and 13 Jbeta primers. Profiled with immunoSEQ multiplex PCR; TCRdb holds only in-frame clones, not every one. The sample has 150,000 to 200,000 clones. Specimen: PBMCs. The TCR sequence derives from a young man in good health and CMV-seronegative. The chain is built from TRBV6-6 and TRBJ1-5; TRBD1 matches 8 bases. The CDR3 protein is CASSLEGQGGQPQHF. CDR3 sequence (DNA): TGTGCCAGCAGTCTTGAAGGACAGGGAGGTCAGCCCCAGCATTTT.